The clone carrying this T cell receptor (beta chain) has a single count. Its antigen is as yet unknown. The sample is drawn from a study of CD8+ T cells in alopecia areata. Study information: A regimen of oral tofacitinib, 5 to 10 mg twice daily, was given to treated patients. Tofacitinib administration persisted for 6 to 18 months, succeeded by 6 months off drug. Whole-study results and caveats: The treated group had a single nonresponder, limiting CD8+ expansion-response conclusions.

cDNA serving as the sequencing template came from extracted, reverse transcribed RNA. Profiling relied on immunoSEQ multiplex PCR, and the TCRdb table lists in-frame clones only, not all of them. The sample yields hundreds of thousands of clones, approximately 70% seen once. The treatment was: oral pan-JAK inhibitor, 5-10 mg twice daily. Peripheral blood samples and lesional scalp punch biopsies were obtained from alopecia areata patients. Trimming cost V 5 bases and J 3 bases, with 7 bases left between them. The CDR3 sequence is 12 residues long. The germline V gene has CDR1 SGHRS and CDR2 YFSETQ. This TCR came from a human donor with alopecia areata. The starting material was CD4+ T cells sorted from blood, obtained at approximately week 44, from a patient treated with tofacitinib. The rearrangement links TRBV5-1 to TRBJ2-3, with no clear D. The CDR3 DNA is TGCGCCAGCAGTTATCTTACAGATACGCAGTATTTT. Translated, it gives CASSYLTDTQYF.